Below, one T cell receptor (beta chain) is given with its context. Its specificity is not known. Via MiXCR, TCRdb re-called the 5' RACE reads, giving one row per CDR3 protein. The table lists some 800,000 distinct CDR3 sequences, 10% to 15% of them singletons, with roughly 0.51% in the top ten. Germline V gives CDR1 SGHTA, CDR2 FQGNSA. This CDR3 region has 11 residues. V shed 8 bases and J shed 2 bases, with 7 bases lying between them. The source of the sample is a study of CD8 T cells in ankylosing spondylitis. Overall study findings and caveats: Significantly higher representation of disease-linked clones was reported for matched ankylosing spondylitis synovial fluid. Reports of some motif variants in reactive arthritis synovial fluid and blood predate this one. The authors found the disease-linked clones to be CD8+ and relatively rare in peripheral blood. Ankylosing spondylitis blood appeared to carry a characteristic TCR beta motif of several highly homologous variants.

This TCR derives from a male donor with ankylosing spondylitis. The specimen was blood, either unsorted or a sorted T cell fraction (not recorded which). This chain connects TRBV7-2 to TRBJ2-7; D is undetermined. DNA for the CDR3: TGTGCCAGCGCGGAGCCCTACGAGCAGTACTTC. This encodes CASAEPYEQYF.